The rows below give T cell receptor beta chains drawn from one sample of a study of blood T cell repertoires in COVID-19. Using immunoSEQ multiplex PCR, the repertoire was profiled, and TCRdb retains in-frame clones only, with some absent. This table has 250,000 or so clones, over 80% appearing once. The sample consisted of peripheral blood. Source of these receptors: a woman aged 40 to 50 who had recovered from COVID-19. Each CDR3 is given with its conserved first and last residue. The order of the fields is CDR3 length, D gene, J gene, clone size, V gene, CDR3 DNA, CDR3 protein. The D gene is left open where the match is weak. Only some rows state a clone size, as once, few, many or a class for expanded clones.

>14|.|TRBJ1-1|.|TRBV27
TGTGCCAGCAGTTCCCCTACCCGGGACACTGAAGCTTTCTTT
CASSSPTRDTEAFF
>13|.|TRBJ2-5|.|TRBV12-3/TRBV12-4
TGTGCCAGCAGTCCTATGACATGGGAGACCCAGTACTTC
CASSPMTWETQYF
>18|.|TRBJ2-7|.|TRBV3-1/TRBV3-2
TGTGCCAGCAGCCAAGATCTGCGGACCGGGGTCGACGATTACGAGCAGTACTTC
CASSQDLRTGVDDYEQYF
>15|.|TRBJ1-2|.|TRBV15
TGTGCCACCAGCCGTCGAACAGGGTCTGAGCACGGCTACACCTTC
CATSRRTGSEHGYTF
>16|TRBD1|TRBJ1-2|.|TRBV2
TGTGCCAGCAGCGAGGGACAGGGGCTTAGGTACTATGGCTACACCTTC
CASSEGQGLRYYGYTF
>15|TRBD1|TRBJ1-1|.|TRBV28
TGTGCCAGTCCCTCTCCAGGCGCAGGGGGCACTGAAGCTTTCTTT
CASPSPGAGGTEAFF
>15|.|TRBJ2-7|.|TRBV6-6
TGTGCCAGCAGTTACTCAACAGTCGGGGTCCACGAGCAGTACTTC
CASSYSTVGVHEQYF
>13|TRBD1|TRBJ1-1|once|TRBV13
TGTGCCAGCAGCTCAGGGGGCCCGAGCATGGCTTTCTTT
CASSSGGPSMAFF
>12|.|TRBJ1-1|.|TRBV19
TGTGCCAGTAGTATCGGGAACACTGAAGCTTTCTTT
CASSIGNTEAFF
>16|.|TRBJ2-4|many|TRBV19
TGTTCCAGTAGTCCCTGGATCGGAGGTGGCAAAAACATTCAGTACTTC
CSSSPWIGGGKNIQYF
>15|TRBD1|TRBJ2-2|.|TRBV6-5
TGTGCCAGCACCAGACAGGGGGCGAACACCGGGGAGCTGTTTTTT
CASTRQGANTGELFF
>15|.|TRBJ2-7|.|TRBV11-2
TGTGCCAGCAGCTTAGGGGGGCCGGGCTCCTACGAGCAGTACTTC
CASSLGGPGSYEQYF
>16|.|TRBJ1-6|few|TRBV25-1
TGTGCCAGCAGTGAAGCGGAGGGGGGGGAGAGCTCACCCCTCCACTTT
CASSEAEGGESSPLHF
>16|TRBD1|TRBJ2-3|.|TRBV4-1
TGCGCCAGCAGCCAAACCGGGACAGGGCGGACAGATACGCAGTATTTT
CASSQTGTGRTDTQYF
>13|.|TRBJ2-5|.|TRBV9
TGTGCCAGCAGCGTAGCTCCGCAAGAGACCCAGTACTTC
CASSVAPQETQYF
>11|TRBD1|TRBJ1-2|once|TRBV30
TGTGCCTGGCAGGGGGCTGGTGGCTACACCTTC
CAWQGAGGYTF
>15|.|TRBJ1-2|.|TRBV13
TGTGCCAGCAGACCTACCGAGAAGGGGAACTATGGCTACACCTTC
CASRPTEKGNYGYTF
>15|TRBD1|TRBJ2-7|.|TRBV5-6
TGTGCCAGCAGCTTGGATCCAGGGGGCCCCTACGAGCAGTACTTC
CASSLDPGGPYEQYF
>18|TRBD2|TRBJ2-1|.|TRBV19
TGTGCCAGTAGTATAGATCCCCACCCGGGACTAGCTTTGAATGAGCAGTTCTTC
CASSIDPHPGLALNEQFF
>14|.|TRBJ2-1|once|TRBV7-8
TGTGCCAGCAGCTCAGATCAGGGGAACGATGAGCAGTTCTTC
CASSSDQGNDEQFF
>14|.|TRBJ2-5|.|TRBV7-8
TGTGCCAGCAGCCGTGGGAGTCACCAAGAGACCCAGTACTTC
CASSRGSHQETQYF
>17|TRBD1|TRBJ2-3|.|TRBV4-1
TGCGCCAGCAGCCCGTCCCGGGACAGGGCCAACCCAGATACGCAGTATTTT
CASSPSRDRANPDTQYF
>17|TRBD1|TRBJ1-1|once|TRBV5-4
TGTGCCAGCAGCTCTCCGGGACAGGGGGCACGATTTACTGAAGCTTTCTTT
CASSSPGQGARFTEAFF
>13|.|TRBJ1-5|few|TRBV25-1
TGTGCCAGCATTTTCCCTCGCAATCAGCCCCAGCATTTT
CASIFPRNQPQHF
>14|.|TRBJ2-5|.|TRBV2
TGTGCCAGCAGTGAATTCAGGTTGACGGAGACCCAGTACTTC
CASSEFRLTETQYF
>13|TRBD1|TRBJ1-1|.|TRBV6-5
TGTGCCAGCAGCCCGGACAGGGGAAGTGAAGCTTTCTTT
CASSPDRGSEAFF
>17|TRBD2|TRBJ2-3|.|TRBV10-3
TGTGCCATCAGTGAGTCGAGGGCTAGCGGGGAACGAGTTACGCAGTATTTT
CAISESRASGERVTQYF
>14|TRBD1|TRBJ1-2|.|TRBV18
TGTGCCAGCTCACCGGGACAGGGGATCTTTGGCTACACCTTC
CASSPGQGIFGYTF
>16|TRBD2|TRBJ2-5|.|TRBV3-1/TRBV3-2
TGTGCCAGCAGTTTCAACCCGGGACTAGCTGTAGAGACCCAGTACTTC
CASSFNPGLAVETQYF
>15|TRBD1|TRBJ1-5|.|TRBV30
TGTGCCTGGAGTGTAGGGACAGGGGCCAATCAGCCCCAGCATTTT
CAWSVGTGANQPQHF
>16|TRBD1|TRBJ1-6|few|TRBV2
TGTGCCAGCAGTGGACAGGGGAGCTCCTATAATTCACCCCTCCACTTT
CASSGQGSSYNSPLHF
>15|.|TRBJ1-2|.|TRBV4-3
TGCGCCAGCAGTTACGGTGGGGGGTTCGACTATGGCTACACCTTC
CASSYGGGFDYGYTF
>14|TRBD1|TRBJ1-2|.|TRBV5-1
TGCGCCAGCAGCGCAGGGGGGTTTCTCTATGGCTACACCTTC
CASSAGGFLYGYTF
>15|TRBD1|TRBJ1-2|.|TRBV11-2
TGTGCCAGCAGCTTACAACTTCCGGGACAGGGAAGTTACACCTTC
CASSLQLPGQGSYTF
>15|.|TRBJ1-2|once|TRBV19
TGTGCCAGTAGTATTCAGGTGGACTACACTTATGGCTACACCTTC
CASSIQVDYTYGYTF
>13|.|TRBJ1-1|.|TRBV7-9
TGTGCCAGCAGGCTCGAAACTACCACTGAAGCTTTCTTT
CASRLETTTEAFF
>13|.|TRBJ2-2|.|TRBV18
TGTGCCAGCTCACCAGGGCTCGCCGGGGAGCTGTTTTTT
CASSPGLAGELFF
>16|.|TRBJ2-1|.|TRBV2
TGTGCCAGCAGGTCGAGAGGGTCCCGGGGAGACAATGAGCAGTTCTTC
CASRSRGSRGDNEQFF
>13|.|TRBJ1-4|once|TRBV6-5
TGTGCCAGCAGTTACGGGCAGTCTGAAAAACTGTTTTTT
CASSYGQSEKLFF
>13|.|TRBJ1-2|.|TRBV9
TGTGCCAGCAGCGTAGGGACATTGGAAGGCTACACCTTC
CASSVGTLEGYTF
>15|TRBD2|TRBJ2-1|once|TRBV5-8
TGTGCCAGCACCCTGGGGCTAGCGGATTACAATGAGCAGTTCTTC
CASTLGLADYNEQFF
>15|.|TRBJ1-6|.|TRBV30
TGTGCCTGGAGGGACCCGGGACTATGGAATTCACCCCTCCACTTT
CAWRDPGLWNSPLHF
>15|TRBD1|TRBJ2-7|.|TRBV6-5
TGTGCCAGCAGTTACGGGGGGACAGGAGTCTACGAGCAGTACTTC
CASSYGGTGVYEQYF
>16|.|TRBJ1-1|.|TRBV13
TGTGCCAGCAGCCGTAGGGGGAAGCTCATGAACACTGAAGCTTTCTTT
CASSRRGKLMNTEAFF
>14|TRBD1|TRBJ2-2|.|TRBV5-1
TGCGCCAGCAGCCCGGGACAGCCAGTCGGGGAGCTGTTTTTT
CASSPGQPVGELFF
>18|.|TRBJ1-5|.|TRBV19
TGTGCCAGTAGTCCCCACTACTCGGCGGCGGGTAGCAATCAGCCCCAGCATTTT
CASSPHYSAAGSNQPQHF
>13|.|TRBJ2-5|few|TRBV11-2
TGTGCCAGCAGCGGAGGACGGGGAGAGACCCAGTACTTC
CASSGGRGETQYF
>16|TRBD1|TRBJ1-5|.|TRBV2
TGTGCCAGCAGTCTGGACAGGGCATCATCCGATCAGCCCCAGCATTTT
CASSLDRASSDQPQHF
>14|.|TRBJ2-7|.|TRBV9
TGTGCCAGCAGCGTAGACGGGGGGCTCTACGAGCAGTACTTC
CASSVDGGLYEQYF
>12|TRBD2|TRBJ2-7|.|TRBV9
TGTGCCAGCAGCCGCTCGGGGGGCGAGCAGTACTTC
CASSRSGGEQYF
>14|.|TRBJ2-3|.|TRBV12-5
TGTGCTAGTGGTTTGAGTTCAGGAACAGATACGCAGTATTTT
CASGLSSGTDTQYF
>15|TRBD2|TRBJ2-3|.|TRBV7-8
TGTGCCACCTCCCGCGACGAGGCTAGCGGGGATACGCAGTATTTT
CATSRDEASGDTQYF
>17|TRBD1|TRBJ2-3|.|TRBV5-6
TGTGCCAGCAGCTTGTCAGGGACAGGGGTTGTGACAGATACGCAGTATTTT
CASSLSGTGVVTDTQYF